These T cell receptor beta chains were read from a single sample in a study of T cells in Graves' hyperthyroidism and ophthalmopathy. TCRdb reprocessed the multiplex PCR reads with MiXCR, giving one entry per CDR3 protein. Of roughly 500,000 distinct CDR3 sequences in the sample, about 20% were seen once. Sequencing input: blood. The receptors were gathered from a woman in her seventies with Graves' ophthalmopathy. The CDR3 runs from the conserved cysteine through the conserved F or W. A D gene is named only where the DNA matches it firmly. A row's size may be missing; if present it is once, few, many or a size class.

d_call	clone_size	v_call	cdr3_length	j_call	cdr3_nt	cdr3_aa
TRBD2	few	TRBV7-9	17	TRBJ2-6	TGTGCCAGCAGCCCTCAACCGGGGGGGTCTGGGGCCAACGTCCTGACTTTC	CASSPQPGGSGANVLTF
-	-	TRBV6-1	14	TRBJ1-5	TGTGGTGGGGGGGGCGCGAGGGGCAATCAGCCCCAGCATTTT	CGGGGARGNQPQHF
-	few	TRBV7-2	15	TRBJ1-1	TGTGCCAGCAGCTTAAGTCTGGGGATGAACACTGAAGCTTTCTTT	CASSLSLGMNTEAFF
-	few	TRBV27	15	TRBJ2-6	TGTGCCAGCAGTTTATTAGTCACTGGGGCCAACGTCCTGACTTTC	CASSLLVTGANVLTF
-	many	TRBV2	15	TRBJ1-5	TGTGCCAGCAGGGCGGGGAGGGATAGCAATCAGCCCCAGCATTTT	CASRAGRDSNQPQHF
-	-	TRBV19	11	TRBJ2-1	TGTGCCAGTACCGACACACATGAGCAGTTCTTC	CASTDTHEQFF
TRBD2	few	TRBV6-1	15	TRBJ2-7	TGTGCCAGCTTCACCCGGCGGGAGAAGTCCTACGAGCAGTACTTC	CASFTRREKSYEQYF
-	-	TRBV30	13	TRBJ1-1	TGTGCCTGGAATTTGGGGGCGAACACTGAAGCTTTCTTT	CAWNLGANTEAFF
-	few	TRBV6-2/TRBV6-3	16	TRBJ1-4	TGTGCCAGCAGCGAACGCTCAGGGTTTGCTAATGAAAAACTGTTTTTT	CASSERSGFANEKLFF
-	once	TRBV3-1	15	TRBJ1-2	TGTGCCAGCAGGAGAAGTGGGGAGACAGCATATAGCTACACCTTC	CASRRSGETAYSYTF
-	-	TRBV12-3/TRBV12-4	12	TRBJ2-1	TGTGCCAGCAGTTTGACGAGGAATGAGCAGTTCTTC	CASSLTRNEQFF